These 19 T cell receptor beta chains came from one sample sequenced in a study of molecular identifiers for immune sequencing clone quantification (dated by TCRdb to the late 2010s). The method was PCR. The run used an Illumina MiSeq. The public reads were quality trimmed at Q25 with fastp and then assembled into clones with MiXCR by TCRdb, keeping productive beta chains. Merged by CDR3 protein, the rows form single entries marked with the most common genes and DNA. The sample records some 40,000 distinct CDR3 sequences, approximately 17% of which are singletons. Jointly, the top ten make up less than 9% of the sample. Sequenced material: naive CD8+ T cells from blood, with Jurkat cell RNA spiked in. Read against the paper, the sample's cell subset or site label means: FACS-sorted CD8+CD4-CCR7+CD45RA+ naive T cells. Receptors were obtained from a human donor in good health. Some libraries in this study had Jurkat cell RNA spiked in.

About this clonotype itself: A much bigger clone sits one base away, suggesting this may be a read error. The V and J genes are TRBV5-6 and TRBJ2-1; unclear D gene. CDR1 is SGHDT and CDR2 is YYEEEE in the germline V gene. This CDR3 has 13 residues. CDR3 residues: CASGLGRANEQFF. As DNA, the CDR3 is TGTGCCAGCGGCTTGGGCAGAGCCAATGAGCAGTTCTTC.

In its sample, this clonotype was seen many times. This chain joins TRBV2 and TRBJ2-6; 10 positions match TRBD1. Germline V lookup: CDR1 SNHLY, CDR2 FYNNEI. V trimming: 11 bases; J trimming: 1 base; junction bases outside the gene matches: 5. This CDR3 has 15 residues. The CDR3 region is CASGQGRSGANVLTF. The CDR3 DNA reads as TGTGCCTCGGGACAGGGGAGGTCTGGGGCCAACGTCCTGACTTTC.

This clonotype has ten or more counts. This chain connects TRBV10-3 to TRBJ2-1, with TRBD1 as a possible D gene (5 bases). CDR1 is ENHRY, CDR2 SYGVKD, per germline. The CDR3 is made up of 15 amino acids. With 3 bases removed from V and 0 bases from J, the gap between germline ends came to 9 bases. DNA for the CDR3: TGTGCCATCAGTGAAGGGGCTTACTCCTACAATGAGCAGTTCTTC. Translating gives CAISEGAYSYNEQFF.

This clonotype showed up just a few times. This CDR3 reads CASSFEGRSGETQYF. The CDR3 coding sequence is TGCGCCAGCAGCTTTGAAGGGAGGTCAGGAGAGACCCAGTACTTC. This sequence joins TRBV5-1 and TRBJ2-5; possibly TRBD2 for D (6 bases). Germline CDR1 SGHRS, CDR2 YFSETQ. CDR3 length: 15 residues. Trimming took off 2 bases at V and 4 bases at J, with 15 bases between the two ends.

The rearrangement links TRBV2 to TRBJ2-3, with 10 nucleotides matching TRBD2. Unmatched junction bases numbered 16, after V lost 3 bases and J lost 4 bases. The germline V gene encodes CDR1 SNHLY and CDR2 FYNNEI. This CDR3 is 19 amino acids long. The CDR3 sequence: CASSDVAAAGLAGADTQYF. The CDR3 nucleotides read TGTGCCAGCAGTGATGTGGCAGCTGCGGGGCTAGCGGGAGCAGATACGCAGTATTTT.

In this sample, this clonotype turned up many times. The gene calls are TRBV28 and TRBJ1-6; weak D call: TRBD1 (5 bases). Germline values: CDR1 MDHEN, CDR2 SYDVKM. CDR3 length: 18 amino acids. Trimming shortened V by 2 bases and J by 4 bases, and 18 bases separated the two germline ends. The CDR3 DNA is TGTGCCAGCAGTTTAGATCCCACGACAGCTGAGTATAATTCACCCCTCCACTTT. It codes for CASSLDPTTAEYNSPLHF.

This clonotype occurred a few times. Written as DNA, the CDR3 is TGTGCCAGCAGCGTTAGCGGAGCCTACGAGCAGTACTTC. Translating gives CASSVSGAYEQYF. The V call is TRBV9, the J call TRBJ2-7; TRBD2 is a possible D gene (6 bases). CDR3 length: 13 amino acids. V was shortened by 2 bases and J by 2 bases, with 8 bases between the two germline ends. Germline V gene data show CDR1 as SGDLS and CDR2 as YYNGEE.

Ten or more counts support this clonotype. This sequence joins TRBV2 and TRBJ2-3; weak D call: TRBD1 (5 bases). Germline CDR1 SNHLY, CDR2 FYNNEI. There are 13 residues in the CDR3. Deletions cut 8 bases from V and 2 bases from J, with 11 bases between. CDR3 nucleotides: TGTGCCAGCGGGGCGGCGAACACAGATACGCAGTATTTT. Its translation is CASGAANTDTQYF. Full variable domain (rest looked up from reference TRBV2 and TRBJ2-3): EPEVTQTPSHQVTQMGQEVILRCVPISNHLYFYWYRQILGQKVEFLVSFYNNEISEKSEIFDDQFSVERPDGSNFTLKIRSTKLEDSAMYFCASGAANTDTQYFGPGTRLTVL.

This chain joins TRBV12-3 or TRBV12-4 and TRBJ2-1, with 7 bases identical to TRBD2. Unmatched junction bases numbered 8, after V lost 2 bases and J lost 13 bases. This CDR3 spans 13 amino acids. In DNA form, the CDR3 reads TGTGCCAGCAGTTTATTTGGCGGGAGTGCTCAGTTCTTC. Its translation: CASSLFGGSAQFF.

Many counts were recorded for this clonotype. The J gene is TRBJ2-7, the V gene TRBV7-3; 12 nucleotides align to TRBD1. In germline, CDR1 is SGHTA, CDR2 FQGTGA. The CDR3 contains 15 residues. The trim removed 3 bases at V and 7 bases at J, leaving 7 bases unmatched. CDR3 DNA sequence: TGTGCCAGCAGCTTGGGACAGGGGGCTGATTGGGAGCAGTACTTC. Translating gives CASSLGQGADWEQYF.

This clonotype was seen ten or more times. The chain couples TRBV9 to TRBJ2-7, with 12 bases identical to TRBD2. V dropped 4 bases and J dropped 6; count of bases not matched to a gene: 5. This CDR3 contains 14 residues. Per germline, CDR1 SGDLS and CDR2 YYNGEE. CDR3 sequence (DNA): TGTGCCAGCAGCCCGCGACTAGCGGGAGTCGAGCAGTACTTC. It yields the protein CASSPRLAGVEQYF.

This clonotype was seen more than once but under ten times. The rearrangement links TRBV20-1 to TRBJ2-5; the D call may be TRBD1 or TRBD2 (7 bases each). The CDR3 sequence is 13 residues long. V dropped 6 bases and J dropped 5 bases, with 16 bases sitting between them. Germline V gene lookup returns CDR1 DFQATT and CDR2 SNEGSKA (reference sequence). Here the CDR3 reads CSAPTGRDETQYF. The CDR3 DNA reads as TGCAGTGCCCCGACAGGGAGGGACGAGACCCAGTACTTC.

Ten or more counts support this clonotype. The chain employs TRBV5-1 and TRBJ1-6; D unclear. CDR1 SGHRS and CDR2 YFSETQ come from the germline V gene. This CDR3 spans 16 amino acids. V dropped 0 bases and J dropped 5 bases, with 12 bases sitting between them. The CDR3 sequence: CASSLDRGLDNSPLHF. In DNA form, the CDR3 reads TGCGCCAGCAGCTTGGATCGAGGCTTGGATAATTCACCCCTCCACTTT.

In this sample, this clonotype turned up many times. The CDR3 loop is CASSVATDTQYF. Written as DNA, the CDR3 is TGTGCCAGCAGCGTAGCTACGGATACGCAGTATTTT. The rearrangement links TRBV9 to TRBJ2-3, with D unresolved. The germline V gene has CDR1 SGDLS and CDR2 YYNGEE. V was pared by 0 bases and J by 6 bases, with 5 bases between. This CDR3 has 12 amino acids.

Ten or more counts support this clonotype. V is TRBV27 and J is TRBJ2-7; 7 bases match TRBD1. This CDR3 region has 14 residues. The trim removed 4 bases at V and 3 bases at J, leaving 6 bases unmatched. Looked up from germline, CDR1 is MNHEY and CDR2 is SMNVEV (reference sequence). The CDR3 DNA reads TGTGCCAGCAGTTACCGGCCAGGGGGCTACGAGCAGTACTTC. Protein: CASSYRPGGYEQYF.

The table lists this clonotype with many counts. The chain links TRBV7-2 to TRBJ2-7; D uncertain. The CDR3 covers 16 residues. Germline V lookup: CDR1 SGHTA, CDR2 FQGNSA. Between the trimmed V and J ends, which lost 5 bases and 2 bases, there was a span of 19 bases. CDR3 region: CASSPYSFPATYEQYF. The CDR3 DNA follows: TGTGCCAGCAGCCCCTATAGTTTTCCCGCAACCTACGAGCAGTACTTC.

At least ten counts were recorded for this clonotype. The CDR3 loop is CASSGWDQPQQYF. DNA for the CDR3: TGCGCCAGCAGCGGTTGGGACCAGCCGCAGCAGTACTTC. J is TRBJ2-7 and V is TRBV4-1; D could derive from TRBD1 or TRBD2 (5 bases each). The CDR3 covers 13 residues. The ends were cut back, 5 bases at V and 8 bases at J, with 16 bases in the middle. The V gene's germline CDR1 is MGHRA and CDR2 YSYEKL.

This clonotype has at least ten counts. This chain joins TRBV20-1 and TRBJ2-1, with D tentatively TRBD2 (5 bases). Germline loops: CDR1 DFQATT, CDR2 SNEGSKA (reference sequence). Trimming stripped 2 bases from V and 6 bases from J, with 17 bases between. There are 15 residues in the CDR3. CDR3 nucleotide sequence: TGCAGTGCTAGATTGCGCGGGCGTTACCTCAATGAGCAGTTCTTC. It specifies CSARLRGRYLNEQFF.

Notes on this clonotype: This may be a read error: a much more frequent sequence differs by one nucleotide. The chain uses TRBV4-3 and TRBJ2-1; D might be TRBD2 (6 bases). The germline V gene has CDR1 LGHNA and CDR2 YSLEER. CDR3 length equals 17 residues. The CDR3 DNA reads TGCGCCAGCAGCCAAGATCCGGGGGAGGCCGTGGACAATGAGCGGTTCTTC. This translates into CASSQDPGEAVDNERFF.